This T cell receptor beta chain stems from a study of CD8 T cells in ankylosing spondylitis (dated by TCRdb to the late 2010s). For the wider study: The study profiled T cell receptor beta repertoires in healthy donors and ankylosing spondylitis patients to find disease-linked TCR variants. The whole study cohort included over 85 healthy donors and 25 or so ankylosing spondylitis patients. Peripheral blood was sampled, and synovial fluid was additionally collected from ankylosing spondylitis patients. What the authors observed across the whole study: Some motif variants were previously reported in synovial fluid and blood of reactive arthritis patients, suggesting common disease-initiation mechanisms. Blood from ankylosing spondylitis patients appeared to be characterized by a TCR beta motif composed of about eight highly homologous amino acid variants. Significant enrichment of the disease-linked clones was reported in matched synovial fluid samples from ankylosing spondylitis patients. In peripheral blood, the disease-linked clones were found at relatively low frequencies and had a CD8+ phenotype.

This clonotype has a count of ten or more. Its antigen specificity is not known. No much larger clone is present one base from it, and per-base qualities are unavailable. The junction carries 9 bases between V and J, which are trimmed by 4 bases and 2 bases respectively. In the germline V gene (reference sequence), CDR1 corresponds to DFQATT and CDR2 to SNEGSKA. The cysteine opens and the phenylalanine closes a CDR3 of 13 amino acids. Only the CDR3 DNA is retained, 39 bases long and in frame from the first base. The sequencer was an Illumina HiSeq 2500. Quantitative 5'-RACE with molecular barcodes was the method used to prepare the TCR beta libraries. On the study's bioinformatics: A new computational method based on a probabilistic model of VDJ rearrangement was used to identify disease-linked TCR variants. TCRdb trimmed public reads at Q25 via fastp, called clones via MiXCR and kept in-frame beta chains. Rows with one shared CDR3 protein collapse into an entry with the most common genes and DNA. These V and J calls derive from TCRdb rather than the authors' analysis. For this sample there are 100,000 to 150,000 distinct CDR3 sequences; roughly an eighth appear just once. The top ten clonotypes cover 2.5% to 3% of the sample.

The chain employs TRBV20-1 and TRBJ2-1; the D gene cannot be named for sure. Sequencing used blood, either unsorted or a sorted T cell fraction (not recorded which). The sequence derives from a female donor with ankylosing spondylitis or in good health (not recorded which). The CDR3 protein is CSANAPPYNEQFF. In nucleotides, the sequence is TGCAGTGCTAACGCGCCACCCTACAATGAGCAGTTCTTC.